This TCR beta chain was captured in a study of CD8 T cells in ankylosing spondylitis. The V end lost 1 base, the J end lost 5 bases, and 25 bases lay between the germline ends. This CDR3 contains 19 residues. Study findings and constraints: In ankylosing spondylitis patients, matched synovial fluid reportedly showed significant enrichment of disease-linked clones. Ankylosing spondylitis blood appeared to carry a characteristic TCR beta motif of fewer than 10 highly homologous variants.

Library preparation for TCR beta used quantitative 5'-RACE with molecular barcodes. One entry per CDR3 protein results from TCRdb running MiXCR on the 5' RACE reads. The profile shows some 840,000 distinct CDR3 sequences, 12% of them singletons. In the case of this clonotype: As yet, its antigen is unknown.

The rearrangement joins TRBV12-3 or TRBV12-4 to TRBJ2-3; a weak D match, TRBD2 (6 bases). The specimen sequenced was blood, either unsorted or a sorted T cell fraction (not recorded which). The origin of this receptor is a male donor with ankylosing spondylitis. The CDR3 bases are TGTGCCAGCAGTTTAGACAGGAAAAGGGTTCCGACTAGGAGAGATACGCAGTATTTT. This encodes CASSLDRKRVPTRRDTQYF.